These 32 T cell receptor beta chains originate from one sample sequenced in a study of blood T cell repertoires in COVID-19. Sequenced by immunoSEQ multiplex PCR; TCRdb stores in-frame clones only, minus some. The sample lists fewer than 600,000 clones, roughly 89% occurring once. The sample taken for sequencing was peripheral blood. These receptors originate from a man between 18 and 35 years old with COVID-19, enrolled during active disease.

The chain employs TRBV6-6 and TRBJ2-7; the match to TRBD1 covers 11 bases. This CDR3 has 15 residues. Germline V CDR1 and CDR2: MNHNY, SVGAGI (reference sequence). V gave up 10 bases and J gave up 9 bases; unmatched junction bases: 17. CDR3 residues: CATKNGGQGVSGQYF. The CDR3 region has the DNA TGTGCCACCAAAAATGGGGGACAGGGGGTGTCCGGGCAGTACTTC.

V gene TRBV4-2 combines with J gene TRBJ2-1, with D uncertain. V was shortened by 4 bases and J by 11 bases, with 15 bases between the two germline ends. Germline-derived CDR1 and CDR2 are LGHNA and YNFKEQ. The CDR3 is 13 residues long. CDR3 residues: CASSPVIGSQQFF. In DNA form, the CDR3 reads TGTGCCAGCAGCCCAGTTATCGGGTCCCAGCAGTTCTTC.

This clone was recorded only once. This chain links TRBV19 with TRBJ2-1, with D perhaps TRBD2 (5 bases). This CDR3 comprises 13 residues. Trimming took 5 bases from V and 4 from J, leaving 9 bases between them. CDR1 is LNHDA, CDR2 SQIVND, per germline (reference sequence). The CDR3 DNA reads as TGTGCCAGTAGTGGAGGCTTATACAATGAGCAGTTCTTC. It specifies CASSGGLYNEQFF. Together with reference TRBV19 and TRBJ2-1, the CDR3 gives the full variable domain: DGGITQSPKYLFRKEGQNVTLSCEQNLNHDAMYWYRQDPGQGLRLIYYSQIVNDFQKGDIAEGYSVSREKKESFPLTVTSAQKNPTAFYLCASSGGLYNEQFFGPGTRLTVL.

The chain employs TRBV7-2 and TRBJ2-1; weak D call: TRBD2 (6 bases). V lost 5 bases and J lost 6, with 14 bases in between. CDR1 and CDR2 (germline): SGHTA, FQGNSA. CDR3 length equals 14 residues. CDR3: CASSMTSPANEQFF. The CDR3 DNA sequence: TGTGCCAGCAGCATGACTAGTCCAGCCAATGAGCAGTTCTTC.

The V call is TRBV30, the J call TRBJ2-7, with a tentative D call TRBD2 (5 bases). Trimming took off 4 bases at V and 0 bases at J, with 19 bases between the two ends. The germline CDR1 and CDR2 sequences are GTSNPN and SVGIG (reference sequence). The CDR3 contains 16 residues. The DNA for the CDR3 is TGTGCCTGGACATCGGGATCGTTATCGGCCTCCTACGAGCAGTACTTC. The encoded protein is CAWTSGSLSASYEQYF.

The CDR3 loop reads CASSDRTGRIDQPQHF. For the CDR3, the DNA is TGTGCCAGCAGTGACCGCACAGGGAGAATCGATCAGCCCCAGCATTTT. J is TRBJ1-5 and V is TRBV6-1, with a weak D call TRBD1 (6 bases). This CDR3 contains 16 residues. The germline V gene has CDR1 MNHNS and CDR2 SASEGT. Deletions cut 3 bases from V and 5 bases from J, with 17 bases between.

CDR3 DNA sequence: TGTGCCAGCACGTCGTTTCTCAATGAGCAGTTCTTC. This sequence encodes CASTSFLNEQFF. The genes are TRBV25-1 and TRBJ2-1; D gene ambiguous. The germline V and J ends were trimmed by 7 bases and 6 bases, with 10 bases remaining between them. The germline V gene has CDR1 MGHDK and CDR2 SYGVNS. The CDR3 is 12 amino acids.

The chain has TRBV20-1 and TRBJ2-2, with 7 bases that match TRBD2. Germline assignment: CDR1 DFQATT and CDR2 SNEGSKA (reference sequence). The V gene end was trimmed by 6 bases and the J gene end by 5 bases; junction bases not matched to a gene: 0. This CDR3 has 11 residues. The CDR3 loop reads CSARGTGELFF. CDR3 sequence (DNA): TGCAGTGCGCGGGGGACCGGGGAGCTGTTTTTT.

This sequence joins TRBV7-6 and TRBJ2-2, with 12 nucleotides matching TRBD2. The CDR3 sequence is 16 residues long. Germline CDR1 reads SGHVS; CDR2 reads FNYEAQ. V lost 3 bases to trimming and J lost 2 bases; unmatched junction nucleotides: 1. The CDR3 reads CASSFGLAGNTGELFF. The CDR3 DNA follows: TGTGCCAGCAGCTTCGGACTAGCGGGAAACACCGGGGAGCTGTTTTTT. The complete variable domain, with remaining parts taken from reference TRBV7-6 and TRBJ2-2, reads GAGVSQSPRYKVTKRGQDVALRCDPISGHVSLYWYRQALGQGPEFLTYFNYEAQQDKSGLPNDRFSAERPEGSISTLTIQRTEQRDSAMYRCASSFGLAGNTGELFFGEGSRLTVL.

The gene calls are TRBV7-3 and TRBJ2-2, with D perhaps TRBD1 (6 bases). The CDR3 loop spans 16 amino acids. Trimming cost V 4 bases and J 1 base, with 13 bases left between them. In germline, CDR1 is SGHTA, CDR2 FQGTGA. The CDR3 region has the DNA TGTGCCAGCAGCTCGTTCAGGGGCGAGAACACCGGGGAGCTGTTTTTT. This encodes CASSSFRGENTGELFF.

The chain has TRBV5-6 and TRBJ2-3, with D perhaps TRBD2 (6 bases). The V gene's germline CDR1 is SGHDT and CDR2 YYEEEE. V was shortened by 3 bases and J by 1 base, with 12 bases between the two germline ends. The CDR3 totals 15 residues. CDR3 DNA: TGTGCCAGCAGCTCGAAAGGCGGGGGCACAGATACGCAGTATTTT. This gives the protein CASSSKGGGTDTQYF.

This clone was recorded once. The chain uses TRBV6-5 and TRBJ2-3, with D perhaps matching TRBD2 (6 bases). V was clipped by 0 bases and J by 0 bases, with 10 bases between them. Germline V gives CDR1 MNHEY, CDR2 SVGAGI. The CDR3 length is 16 residues. The CDR3 protein is CASSYSRGGSTDTQYF. CDR3 DNA sequence: TGTGCCAGCAGTTACTCCCGTGGAGGGAGCACAGATACGCAGTATTTT.

The genes are TRBV7-9 and TRBJ2-3; perhaps TRBD1 as D (6 bases). The CDR3 covers 14 residues. The germline CDR1 and CDR2 sequences are SEHNR and FQNEAQ (reference sequence). V was pared by 1 base and J by 7 bases, with 12 bases between. CDR3: CASSLVQGLNTQYF. The CDR3 bases are TGTGCCAGCAGCTTAGTACAGGGATTAAATACGCAGTATTTT.

V is TRBV6-5 and J is TRBJ2-7; tentative D call: TRBD2 (5 bases). V lost 0 bases and J 6 bases, leaving 15 bases between the germline ends. The CDR3 has 15 amino acids. CDR1 is MNHEY, CDR2 SVGAGI, per germline. Here the CDR3 DNA reads TGTGCCAGCAGTTACTCGATTCCCGGGGTGGGCGAGCAGTACTTC. Encoded protein: CASSYSIPGVGEQYF.

The chain recombines TRBV9 with TRBJ1-1, with D tentatively TRBD1 (6 bases). Germline-derived CDR1 and CDR2 are SGDLS and YYNGEE. CDR3 size: 14 residues. Trimming stripped 4 bases from V and 5 bases from J, with 15 bases between. The CDR3 loop reads CASSPMTGRTEAFF. CDR3 in DNA: TGTGCCAGCAGCCCCATGACAGGTCGAACTGAAGCTTTCTTT. The full variable domain, in which reference TRBV9 and TRBJ1-1 provide the parts outside the CDR3, is DSGVTQTPKHLITATGQRVTLRCSPRSGDLSVYWYQQSLDQGLQFLIQYYNGEERAKGNILERFSAQQFPDLHSELNLSSLELGDSALYFCASSPMTGRTEAFFGQGTRLTVV.

About this clone: Different DNA sequences within this sample yield the same CDR3. The rearrangement links TRBV20-1 to TRBJ1-1; D gene unclear. Germline V gene sequence: CDR1 DFQATT, CDR2 SNEGSKA (reference sequence). There are 11 residues in the CDR3. Trimming pared 6 bases from V and 1 base from J, leaving 6 bases between. The CDR3 spells CSARQNTEAFF. The CDR3 nucleotides read TGCAGTGCAAGACAGAACACTGAAGCTTTCTTT.

V gene TRBV3-1 (or the pseudogene TRBV3-2) combines with J gene TRBJ1-2; D gene uncertain. The CDR3 contains 13 residues. Trimming stripped 2 bases from V and 4 bases from J, with 8 bases between. The germline CDR1 and CDR2 sequences are LGHDT and YNNKEL (reference sequence). CDR3 residues: CASSQYTIYGYTF. DNA for the CDR3: TGTGCCAGCAGCCAATACACCATCTATGGCTACACCTTC.

V gene TRBV7-9 combines with J gene TRBJ2-1; 7 bases map to TRBD2. This CDR3 has 14 amino acids. The germline CDR1 and CDR2 sequences are SEHNR and FQNEAQ (reference sequence). Trimming cost V 3 bases and J 9 bases; bases outside gene matches: 8. CDR3 protein: CASSFELAISEQFF. The CDR3 DNA reads as TGTGCCAGCAGCTTTGAACTAGCGATCTCTGAGCAGTTCTTC.

This clone has a handful of counts. This chain joins TRBV19 and TRBJ2-7; weak D call: TRBD2 (6 bases). The germline CDR1 and CDR2 sequences are LNHDA and SQIVND (reference sequence). Trimming took 4 bases from V and 2 from J, leaving 9 bases between them. This CDR3 spans 13 amino acids. CDR3 coding DNA: TGTGCCAGTAGTAGGGACTTGCCCTACGAGCAGTACTTC. It specifies CASSRDLPYEQYF.

To note about this clone: Germline is not matched at one junction end, which may reflect a read error. The chain carries TRBV7-9 and TRBJ1-2, with D unclear. Germline-derived CDR1 and CDR2 are SEHNR and FQNEAQ (reference sequence). There are 14 residues in the CDR3. The CDR3 sequence is CASSLSQTNYDYTF. The CDR3 DNA sequence: TGTGCCAGCAGCTTATCCCAAACCAACTATGACTACACCTTC.

The genes are TRBV16 and TRBJ1-1; 8 bases fit TRBD1. This CDR3 spans 14 amino acids. V was pared by 4 bases and J by 5 bases, with 6 bases of the junction left unmatched. Looked up from germline, CDR1 is KGHSY and CDR2 is FQNENV. The CDR3 sequence is CASSPRTGRTEAFF. CDR3 nucleotides: TGTGCCAGCAGCCCCCGGACAGGGCGGACTGAAGCTTTCTTT. Using reference TRBV16 and TRBJ1-1 for the parts outside the CDR3, the full variable domain is GEEVAQTPKHLVRGEGQKAKLYCAPIKGHSYVFWYQQVLKNEFKFLISFQNENVFDETGMPKERFSAKCLPNSPCSLEIQATKLEDSAVYFCASSPRTGRTEAFFGQGTRLTVV.

The chain employs TRBV19 and TRBJ1-1, with 7 bases aligning to TRBD1. J lost 4 bases, V lost 5 bases, and 7 bases had no gene match. The CDR3 has 14 residues. Germline CDR1 LNHDA, CDR2 SQIVND (reference sequence). The CDR3 spells CASSAPTGTTEAFF. CDR3 in DNA: TGTGCCAGTAGTGCACCGACAGGGACCACTGAAGCTTTCTTT. The whole variable domain, remainder taken from reference TRBV19 and TRBJ1-1, is DGGITQSPKYLFRKEGQNVTLSCEQNLNHDAMYWYRQDPGQGLRLIYYSQIVNDFQKGDIAEGYSVSREKKESFPLTVTSAQKNPTAFYLCASSAPTGTTEAFFGQGTRLTVV.

The chain recombines TRBV19 with TRBJ1-5; D is uncertain. V lost 4 bases, J lost 4 bases, and 8 bases lay in between. Per the germline V gene, CDR1 is LNHDA and CDR2 is SQIVND (reference sequence). The CDR3 sequence is 13 residues long. CDR3 amino acids: CASSNERNQPQHF. CDR3 nucleotides: TGTGCCAGTAGTAATGAACGGAATCAGCCCCAGCATTTT. The variable domain in full, completed from reference TRBV19 and TRBJ1-5, reads DGGITQSPKYLFRKEGQNVTLSCEQNLNHDAMYWYRQDPGQGLRLIYYSQIVNDFQKGDIAEGYSVSREKKESFPLTVTSAQKNPTAFYLCASSNERNQPQHFGDGTRLSIL.

The chain couples TRBV5-1 to TRBJ2-3; 10 bases align to TRBD2. Germline loops: CDR1 SGHRS, CDR2 YFSETQ. J was trimmed by 6 bases and V by 0 bases; bases with no gene match: 4. The CDR3 is 15 residues long. The DNA for the CDR3 is TGCGCCAGCAGCTTGGTCGGGACTAGCGAGGATACGCAGTATTTT. This codes for CASSLVGTSEDTQYF.

This rearrangement joins TRBV28 to TRBJ1-5; 9 bases are shared with TRBD1. CDR1 MDHEN and CDR2 SYDVKM come from the germline V gene. After removal of 7 bases from V and 3 bases from J, the junction contained 7 bases not matched to a gene. This CDR3 is 15 amino acids long. CDR3 nucleotide sequence: TGTGCCAGCAATGAACGGGACAGGGTCAATCAGCCCCAGCATTTT. As protein: CASNERDRVNQPQHF. The full variable domain, completed using reference TRBV28 and TRBJ1-5, is DVKVTQSSRYLVKRTGEKVFLECVQDMDHENMFWYRQDPGLGLRLIYFSYDVKMKEKGDIPEGYSVSREKKERFSLILESASTNQTSMYLCASNERDRVNQPQHFGDGTRLSIL.

This chain uses TRBV5-1 with TRBJ2-1; tentative D call: TRBD1 (5 bases). The germline gives CDR1 SGHRS, CDR2 YFSETQ. The CDR3 is 15 amino acids. Trimming stripped 0 bases from V and 6 bases from J, with 13 bases between. The CDR3 loop is CASSLEVTAANEQFF. DNA for the CDR3: TGCGCCAGCAGCTTGGAGGTGACAGCAGCCAATGAGCAGTTCTTC. The complete variable domain, with remaining parts taken from reference TRBV5-1 and TRBJ2-1, reads KAGVTQTPRYLIKTRGQQVTLSCSPISGHRSVSWYQQTPGQGLQFLFEYFSETQRNKGNFPGRFSGRQFSNSRSEMNVSTLELGDSALYLCASSLEVTAANEQFFGPGTRLTVL.

The V call is TRBV5-5, the J call TRBJ1-4, with D uncertain. This CDR3 comprises 14 residues. The ends were cut back, 0 bases at V and 10 bases at J, with 13 bases in the middle. Per the germline V gene, CDR1 is SGHKS and CDR2 is YYEKEE (reference sequence). Written as DNA, the CDR3 is TGTGCCAGCAGCTTGGGCCAGGCTCGCCCAAAACTGTTTTTT. Protein: CASSLGQARPKLFF.

This rearrangement joins TRBV4-1 to TRBJ2-3; the D is unclear. The germline V gene encodes CDR1 MGHRA and CDR2 YSYEKL. Trimming removed 0 bases from V and 2 bases from J, with 9 bases in between. This CDR3 is built from 15 residues. The CDR3 region is CASSQERAFTDTQYF. CDR3 nucleotide sequence: TGCGCCAGCAGCCAAGAGAGAGCCTTCACAGATACGCAGTATTTT.

The chain uses TRBV5-1 and TRBJ2-2, with D perhaps matching TRBD2 (6 bases). Germline V lookup: CDR1 SGHRS, CDR2 YFSETQ. The CDR3 runs 15 residues. The V end lost 3 bases, the J end lost 1 base, and 10 bases lay between the germline ends. The CDR3 reads CASSYIAENTGELFF. CDR3 in DNA: TGCGCCAGCAGCTATATAGCGGAGAACACCGGGGAGCTGTTTTTT.

This chain connects TRBV5-4 to TRBJ1-5; 9 bases fit TRBD1. After removal of 5 bases from V and 6 bases from J, the junction contained 9 bases not matched to a gene. The CDR3 runs 15 residues. CDR1 and CDR2 (germline): SGHNT, YYREEE (reference sequence). CDR3 sequence: CASRNVQGACQPQHF. The CDR3 DNA is TGTGCCAGCAGAAACGTACAGGGGGCTTGTCAGCCCCAGCATTTT.

The chain joins TRBV13 to TRBJ1-2; TRBD1 is a possible D gene (6 bases). With 3 bases removed from V and 6 bases from J, the gap between germline ends came to 14 bases. Germline lookup yields CDR1 PRHDT and CDR2 FYEKMQ (reference sequence). The CDR3 is 14 residues long. The CDR3 spells CASSFTGSSDGYTF. In DNA form, the CDR3 reads TGTGCCAGCAGCTTCACAGGGTCTTCTGATGGCTACACCTTC.

This clone has more than one count but fewer than ten. J is TRBJ2-7 and V is TRBV7-8; the match to TRBD2 covers 7 bases. Germline V gene data show CDR1 as SGHVS and CDR2 as FQNEAQ. Trimming took 5 bases from V and 1 from J; bases not matched to a gene: 14. The CDR3 sequence is 17 residues long. The CDR3, as DNA: TGTGCCAGCAGCCGGGGAACGAGCGGGACCACATCCTACGAGCAGTACTTC. It yields the protein CASSRGTSGTTSYEQYF.